The next 21 T cell receptor beta chains were all read from a single sample in a study of tumor and adjacent non-tumor tissue in lung cancer. RNA was extracted from bulk tissue without any cell sorting. A modified ARM-PCR protocol with three rounds of nested PCR amplified TCRbeta. Via MiXCR, TCRdb re-called the multiplex PCR reads, giving one row per CDR3 protein. The table has some 99,000 distinct CDR3 sequences, more than 70% seen once. The sample comprised lung tumor tissue. The receptor set was obtained from a woman in her fifties or sixties with non-small cell lung cancer.

Comments on this clonotype: Germline and junction disagree at one end, which may indicate a read error. This sequence joins TRBV11-2 and TRBJ2-3; the D is unclear. The germline CDR1 and CDR2 sequences are SGHAT and FQNNGV. CDR3 length equals 14 residues. In DNA, the CDR3 is TGTGTCAGCAGCTTAAGGGTCCGCACAGATACGCAGTATTTT. Encoded protein: CVSSLRVRTDTQYF.

In regard to this clonotype: One junction end does not reproduce the germline sequence, and a read error may be involved. The chain uses TRBV6-5 and TRBJ1-1; D uncertain. Germline CDR1 and CDR2: MNHEY and SVGAGI. This CDR3 comprises 15 residues. In DNA, the CDR3 is TGTGCCAGCAGGGATAGAGGAGGCTGGAGCACTGAAGTTTTCTTT. Protein: CASRDRGGWSTEVFF.

In this sample, this clonotype turned up a few times. This chain uses TRBV6-2 or TRBV6-3 with TRBJ1-5, with D possibly matching TRBD1 (6 bases). The CDR3 consists of 15 residues. The ends were cut back, 5 bases at V and 0 bases at J, with 11 bases in the middle. Germline V gene data show CDR1 as MNHEY and CDR2 as SVGEGT. CDR3 nucleotides: TGTGCCAGCAGTCTGGGGACAAATAGCAATCAGCCCCAGCATTTT. This codes for CASSLGTNSNQPQHF.

As regards this clonotype: One end of the junction is discordant with germline, which a read error may explain. The V call is TRBV4-3, the J call TRBJ2-1, with D uncertain. Germline V gives CDR1 LGHNA, CDR2 YSLEER. The CDR3 covers 14 residues. This CDR3 reads CASSHVDTYNEQIF. CDR3 in DNA: TGCGCCAGCAGCCATGTAGACACCTACAATGAGCAGATCTTC.

Regarding this clonotype: Germline is not matched at one junction end, which may reflect a read error. This sequence joins TRBV29-1 and TRBJ2-2; the D call may be TRBD1 or TRBD2 (5 bases each). The CDR3 has 13 amino acids. The germline V gene has CDR1 SQVTM and CDR2 ANQGSEA. CDR3 nucleotide sequence: TGCAGCGTTGACAGGGAGAACACCAGGGAGCTGTTTTTC. It specifies CSVDRENTRELFF.

V and J are TRBV28 and TRBJ2-1; D is unresolved. V lost 6 bases to trimming and J lost 3 bases, with 18 bases between them. Germline V gene sequence: CDR1 MDHEN, CDR2 SYDVKM. The CDR3 extends over 16 amino acids. Here the CDR3 reads CASSSPVGRSYNEQFF. The CDR3 region has the DNA TGTGCCAGCAGCTCCCCGGTTGGCAGGAGCTACAATGAGCAGTTCTTC.

Comments on this clonotype: A clone one base away is much larger, so this may be a read error. The rearrangement links TRBV12-3 or TRBV12-4 to TRBJ2-7; D is unclear. The CDR3 spans 15 residues. CDR3 coding DNA: TGTGCCGGCAGTAGTATCCGGTCCAGCTCCTACGAGCAGTACTTC. It codes for CAGSSIRSSSYEQYF.

Regarding this clonotype: The junction departs from the called germline gene at one end, perhaps through a read error. CDR3 coding DNA: TGCACCAGCAGCCAGGAGAAGAACGCAGGGGGAGCTTTATTT. Translation: CTSSQEKNAGGALF. V gene TRBV4-3 combines with J gene TRBJ1-1, with TRBD1 matching 7 bases. Germline CDR1 is LGHNA and CDR2 is YSLEER. The CDR3 length is 14 residues.

This clonotype occurred a few times. A much larger clone lies one base from this, so it may be a read error. The V and J genes are TRBV20-1 and TRBJ1-4; the match to TRBD1 covers 7 bases. The germline V gene has CDR1 DFQATT and CDR2 SNEGSKA (reference sequence). This CDR3 is 14 amino acids long. The CDR3 DNA sequence: TGCAATGCTGAAACAGGGGAATCAGATGAAAAACTGTTTTTT. Amino acids: CNAETGESDEKLFF.

Points on this clonotype: An end of the junction does not agree with germline; a read error may underlie this. V is TRBV6-2 or TRBV6-3 and J is TRBJ2-1; 8 nucleotides match TRBD2. This CDR3 is built from 17 residues. In germline, CDR1 is MNHEY, CDR2 SVGEGT. CDR3 nucleotides: TGTGCCAGCACCAGTCCCGTTTTAGCGGGAAGGGACAATGAGCAGATCTTC. Its protein product is CASTSPVLAGRDNEQIF.

For this clonotype: Likely a read error: the CDR3 ends without its conserved phenylalanine or tryptophan. This chain joins TRBV20-1 and TRBJ1-1, with D hard to call. Per the germline V gene, CDR1 is DFQATT and CDR2 is SNEGSKA (reference sequence). This CDR3 spans 13 amino acids. CDR3 in DNA: TGCAGTGCTACCCCGGGAGTCAACACCGAAGCTTTCATT. This gives the protein CSATPGVNTEAFI.

About this clonotype itself: Germline and junction disagree at one end, which may indicate a read error. This chain connects TRBV29-1 to TRBJ2-5, with D perhaps given as TRBD1 or TRBD2 (5 bases each). CDR1 SQVTM and CDR2 ANQGSEA come from the germline V gene. The CDR3 has 12 amino acids. CDR3 in amino acids: CSVEGGIETQYF. CDR3 in DNA: TGCAGCGTTGAAGGGGGGATAGAGACCCAGTATTTC.

As for this clonotype: With a much larger clone just one base away, this may be a read error. The CDR3, as DNA: TGTGCCAGCAGTTATCAGACCCAGAATGAAAAACTGTTTTTT. This encodes CASSYQTQNEKLFF. The chain combines TRBV6-2 or TRBV6-3 with TRBJ1-4; D ambiguous. Germline CDR1 MNHEY, CDR2 SVGEGT. Trimming stripped 3 bases from V and 5 bases from J, with 10 bases between. This CDR3 has 14 amino acids.

Notes on this clonotype: A read error may produce the germline difference seen at one junction end. This rearrangement joins TRBV7-9 to TRBJ2-6, with D maybe TRBD1 (5 bases). The CDR3 length is 17 residues. Germline assignment: CDR1 SEHNR and CDR2 FQNEAQ (reference sequence). DNA of the CDR3: TGTGCCAGCAGTCCCCGCAGGGCTTCAGGTGGGACCAACGTCCTGACTTTC. This translates into CASSPRRASGGTNVLTF. Supplemented by reference TRBV7-9 and TRBJ2-6, the full variable domain reads DTGVSQNPRHKITKRGQNVTFRCDPISEHNRLYWYRQTLGQGPEFLTYFQNEAQLEKSRLLSDRFSAERPKGSFSTLEIQRTEQGDSAMYLCASSPRRASGGTNVLTFGAGSRLTVL.

This clonotype occurred many times. V gene TRBV11-3 combines with J gene TRBJ1-5; D is ambiguous. Per the germline V gene, CDR1 is SGHNT and CDR2 is YENEEA. The CDR3 totals 13 residues. V was shortened by 5 bases and J by 5 bases, with 10 bases between the two germline ends. The CDR3: CASSRGRDQPQHF. As DNA, the CDR3 is TGTGCCAGCAGCAGAGGCAGAGATCAGCCCCAGCATTTT.

As regards this clonotype: This may arise from a read error, as a much more abundant clone is one base away. This chain links TRBV6-5 with TRBJ1-2; D gene uncertain. The germline gives CDR1 MNHEY, CDR2 SVGAGI. CDR3 length equals 15 residues. The CDR3 coding sequence is TGTGCCAGCAGTTACTCGAACAGAGCTAACCATGGCTACACCTTC. Translation gives CASSYSNRANHGYTF.

Notes on this clonotype: One end of the junction varies from germline; a read error may be responsible. The chain combines TRBV11-2 with TRBJ2-7; TRBD1 aligns across 7 bases. The CDR3 is 18 residues long. CDR1 is SGHAT and CDR2 is FQNNGV in the germline V gene. CDR3: CASSSAGTVYQVSYGQYF. CDR3 DNA sequence: TGCGCCAGCAGCTCGGCCGGGACAGTGTATCAAGTCTCCTACGGGCAGTACTTC.

This clonotype has just one count. The rearrangement links TRBV11-2 to TRBJ2-3, with D possibly called TRBD1 or TRBD2 (5 bases each). Between the trimmed V and J ends, which lost 5 bases and 7 bases, there was a span of 19 bases. Germline CDR1 and CDR2: SGHAT and FQNNGV. The CDR3 is 15 amino acids. CDR3 nucleotides: TGTGCCAGCAGCGCCGCCGGGACGGCCATAAATACGCAGTATTTT. Its translation: CASSAAGTAINTQYF.

The chain is built from TRBV20-1 and TRBJ2-7; D may correspond to TRBD1 or TRBD2 (5 bases each). Germline lookup yields CDR1 DFQATT and CDR2 SNEGSKA (reference sequence). The CDR3 spans 11 residues. This CDR3 is CNTGPPDEQYF. CDR3 DNA sequence: TGCAATACGGGGCCCCCGGACGAGCAGTACTTC.

On this clonotype: A much larger clone differs from this one at a single base, so this may be a read error. V usage is TRBV20-1 and J usage is TRBJ2-7, with 14 bases aligning to TRBD2. The length of the CDR3 is 17 residues. In germline, CDR1 is DFQATT, CDR2 SNEGSKA (reference sequence). The chain's CDR3 is CSARPGTSGSLSNEQYF. Here the CDR3 DNA reads TGCAGTGCCCGGCCCGGGACTAGCGGGAGCCTCTCCAACGAGCAGTACTTC.

Only one count was recorded for this clonotype. Here the CDR3 omits its conserved ending phenylalanine or tryptophan, so a read error is the likely source. V is TRBV11-2 and J is TRBJ2-2; tentative D call: TRBD2 (5 bases). V was cut by 4 bases and J by 1 base, with 16 bases left in between. CDR1 is SGHAT, CDR2 FQNNGV, per germline. The CDR3 is 17 residues long. The CDR3 here is CASSSPQEVRNTGELFS. The CDR3 coding sequence is TGTGCCAGCAGCTCTCCCCAGGAGGTGCGGAACACCGGGGAGCTGTTTTCT.